This TCR beta chain was captured in a study of cytomegalovirus exposure and HLA in healthy donors. Use of 60 Vbeta and 13 Jbeta primers characterized the PCR. The method was immunoSEQ multiplex PCR; TCRdb's version includes in-frame clones alone and lacks a portion of them. The repertoire holds around 130,000 clones, with 61% as singletons. V was pared by 1 base and J by 5 bases, with 0 bases of the junction left unmatched. CDR1 and CDR2 (germline): SGHTA, FQGTGA. This CDR3 comprises 13 residues. In its sample, this clone was seen a few times. This sequence originates from a male donor in good health and CMV-seronegative. Sequencing was done on a sample of PBMCs. The rearrangement uses TRBV7-3 and TRBJ2-7; 9 positions match TRBD1. CDR3 sequence: CASSLRDRDEQYF. For the CDR3, the DNA is TGTGCCAGCAGCTTAAGGGACAGGGACGAGCAGTACTTC.